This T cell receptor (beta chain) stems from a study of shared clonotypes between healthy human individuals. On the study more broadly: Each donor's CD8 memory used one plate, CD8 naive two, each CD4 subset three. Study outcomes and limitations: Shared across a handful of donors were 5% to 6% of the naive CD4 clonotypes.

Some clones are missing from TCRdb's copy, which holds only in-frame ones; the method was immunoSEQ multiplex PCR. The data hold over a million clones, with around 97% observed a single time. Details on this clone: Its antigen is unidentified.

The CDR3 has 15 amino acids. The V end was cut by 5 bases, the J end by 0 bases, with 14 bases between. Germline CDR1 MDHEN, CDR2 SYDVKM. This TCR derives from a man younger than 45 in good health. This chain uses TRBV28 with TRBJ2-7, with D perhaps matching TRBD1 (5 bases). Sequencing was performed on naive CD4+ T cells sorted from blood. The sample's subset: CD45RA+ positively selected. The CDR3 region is CASSPLTEFSYEQYF. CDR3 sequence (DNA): TGTGCCAGCAGTCCCTTGACAGAATTCTCCTACGAGCAGTACTTC.